This T cell receptor (beta chain) was captured by sequencing in a study of early T cells in non-severe SARS-CoV-2 infection. Background on the study: The sequenced material was bulk RNA from unsorted whole blood, and its chains were unpaired.

Individual cDNA molecules carried attached unique molecular identifiers. TCRdb reprocessed the 5' RACE reads with MiXCR, giving one entry per CDR3 protein. The sample has 25,000 or so distinct CDR3 sequences; about 2.7% are singletons. This clonotype occurred a few times. The CDR3 runs 15 residues. The J segment lost 2 bases and the V segment lost 11 bases, leaving 12 bases of the junction unmatched. CDR1 is SNHLY, CDR2 FYNNEI, per germline. The rearrangement uses TRBV2 and TRBJ2-3; the match to TRBD2 covers 8 bases. Sequencing input: whole blood. This TCR was sampled from an adult who was a healthcare worker with PCR-confirmed SARS-CoV-2 infection or an uninfected control (not recorded which). CDR3 bases: TGTGCCTCCCGAACAGCGGGGGCCATCACAGATACGCAGTATTTT. It codes for CASRTAGAITDTQYF. The full variable domain, rest sourced from reference TRBV2 and TRBJ2-3, is EPEVTQTPSHQVTQMGQEVILRCVPISNHLYFYWYRQILGQKVEFLVSFYNNEISEKSEIFDDQFSVERPDGSNFTLKIRSTKLEDSAMYFCASRTAGAITDTQYFGPGTRLTVL.